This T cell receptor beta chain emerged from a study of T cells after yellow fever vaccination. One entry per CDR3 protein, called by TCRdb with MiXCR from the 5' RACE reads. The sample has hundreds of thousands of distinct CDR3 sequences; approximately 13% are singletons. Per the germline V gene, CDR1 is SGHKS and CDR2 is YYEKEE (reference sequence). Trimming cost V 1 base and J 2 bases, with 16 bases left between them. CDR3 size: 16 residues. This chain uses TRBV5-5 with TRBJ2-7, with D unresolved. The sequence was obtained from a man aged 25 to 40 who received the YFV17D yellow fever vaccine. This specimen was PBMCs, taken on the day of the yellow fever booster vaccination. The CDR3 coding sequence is TGTGCCAGCAGCTTGTCCCCGCACCGGATCACCTACGAGCAGTACTTC. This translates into CASSLSPHRITYEQYF. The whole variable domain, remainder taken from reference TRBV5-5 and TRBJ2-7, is DAGVTQSPTHLIKTRGQQVTLRCSPISGHKSVSWYQQVLGQGPQFIFQYYEKEERGRGNFPDRFSARQFPNYSSELNVNALLLGDSALYLCASSLSPHRITYEQYFGPGTRLTVT.